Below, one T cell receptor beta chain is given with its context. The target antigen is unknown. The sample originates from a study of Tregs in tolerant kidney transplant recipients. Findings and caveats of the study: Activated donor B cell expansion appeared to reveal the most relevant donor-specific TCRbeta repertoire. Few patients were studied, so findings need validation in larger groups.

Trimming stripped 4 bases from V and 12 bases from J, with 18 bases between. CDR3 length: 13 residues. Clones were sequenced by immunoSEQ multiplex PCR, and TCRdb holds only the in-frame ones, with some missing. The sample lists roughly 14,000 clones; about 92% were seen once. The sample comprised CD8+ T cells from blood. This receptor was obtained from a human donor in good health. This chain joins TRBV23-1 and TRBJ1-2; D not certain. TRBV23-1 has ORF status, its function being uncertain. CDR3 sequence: CASSRRTARRDTF. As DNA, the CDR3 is TGCGCCAGCAGTCGTCGGACGGCCCGACGGGACACCTTC.